The source of this T cell receptor (beta chain) is a study of cytomegalovirus exposure and HLA in healthy donors. Study-wide points: Specificity of a few CMV-associated chains for CMV antigens was verified in vitro.

Method: immunoSEQ multiplex PCR; TCRdb's copy keeps in-frame clones and lacks some. This sample has about 270,000 clones, with approximately 86% found just once. As concerns this clone: The antigen remains unidentified.

The sequenced material came from PBMCs. The receptor comes from a woman under 30 in good health and CMV-seronegative.

Here the CDR3 DNA reads TGTGCCAGTAGTGCCCCAGGGAACTCTGGGGCCAACGTCCTGACTTTC. Residues: CASSAPGNSGANVLTF. J is TRBJ2-6 and V is TRBV19; perhaps TRBD1 as D (5 bases). The length of the CDR3 is 16 residues. Germline CDR1 LNHDA, CDR2 SQIVND (reference sequence). Between the trimmed V and J ends, which lost 5 bases and 0 bases, there was a span of 11 bases.